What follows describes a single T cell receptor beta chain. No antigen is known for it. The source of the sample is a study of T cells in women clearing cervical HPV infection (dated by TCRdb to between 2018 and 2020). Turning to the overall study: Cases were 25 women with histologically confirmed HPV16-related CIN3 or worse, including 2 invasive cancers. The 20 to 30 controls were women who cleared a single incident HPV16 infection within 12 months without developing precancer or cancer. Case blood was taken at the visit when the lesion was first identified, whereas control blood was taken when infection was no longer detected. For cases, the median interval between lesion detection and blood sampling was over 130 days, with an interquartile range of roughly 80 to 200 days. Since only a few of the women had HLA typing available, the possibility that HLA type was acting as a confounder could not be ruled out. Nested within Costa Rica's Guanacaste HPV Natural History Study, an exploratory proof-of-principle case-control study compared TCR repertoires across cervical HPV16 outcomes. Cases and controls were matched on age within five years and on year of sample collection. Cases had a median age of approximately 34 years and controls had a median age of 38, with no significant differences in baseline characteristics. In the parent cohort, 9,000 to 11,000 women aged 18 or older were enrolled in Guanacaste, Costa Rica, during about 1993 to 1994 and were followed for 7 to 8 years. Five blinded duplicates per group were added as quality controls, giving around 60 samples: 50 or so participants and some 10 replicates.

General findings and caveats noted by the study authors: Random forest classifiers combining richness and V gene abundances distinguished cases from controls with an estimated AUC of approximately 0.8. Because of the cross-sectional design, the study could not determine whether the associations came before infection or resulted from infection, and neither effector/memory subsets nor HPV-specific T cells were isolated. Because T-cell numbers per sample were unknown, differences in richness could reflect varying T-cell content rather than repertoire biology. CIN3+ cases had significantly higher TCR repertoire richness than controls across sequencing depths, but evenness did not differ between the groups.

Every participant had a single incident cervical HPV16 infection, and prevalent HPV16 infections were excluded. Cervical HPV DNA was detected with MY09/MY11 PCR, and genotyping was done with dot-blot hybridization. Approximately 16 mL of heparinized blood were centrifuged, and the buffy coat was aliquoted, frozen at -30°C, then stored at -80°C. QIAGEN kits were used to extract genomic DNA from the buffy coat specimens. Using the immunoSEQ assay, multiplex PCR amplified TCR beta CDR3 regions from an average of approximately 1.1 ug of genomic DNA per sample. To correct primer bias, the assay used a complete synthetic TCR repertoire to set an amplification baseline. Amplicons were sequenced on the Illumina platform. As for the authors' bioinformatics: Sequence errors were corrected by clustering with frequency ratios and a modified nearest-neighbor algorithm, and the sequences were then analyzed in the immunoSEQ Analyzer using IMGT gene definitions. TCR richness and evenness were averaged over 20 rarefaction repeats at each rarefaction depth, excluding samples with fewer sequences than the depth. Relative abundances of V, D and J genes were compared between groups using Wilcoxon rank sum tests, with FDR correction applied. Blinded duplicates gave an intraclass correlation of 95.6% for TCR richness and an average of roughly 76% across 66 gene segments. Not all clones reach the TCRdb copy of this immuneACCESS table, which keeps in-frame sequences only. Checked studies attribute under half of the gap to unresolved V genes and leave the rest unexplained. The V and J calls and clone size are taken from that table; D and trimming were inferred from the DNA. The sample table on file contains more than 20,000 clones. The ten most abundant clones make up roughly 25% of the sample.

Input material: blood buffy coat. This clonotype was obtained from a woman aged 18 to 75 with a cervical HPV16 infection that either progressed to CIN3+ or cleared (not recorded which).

CDR3 bases read: TGCAGTGCTAAAGCGGGGGTACCCGACTACGAG. This yields the protein CSAKAGVPDYE. The whole CDR3 sequence reads CSAKAGVPDYEQYF. Recombination linked TRBV20-1 to TRBJ2-7, with 8 junctional bases fitting TRBD2. The CDR3 end is not reached by the read, which stops 3 residues before it; the germline J gene fills it in. CDR1 and CDR2, per the germline V gene (reference sequence), are DFQATT and SNEGSKA. V loses 4 bases at its end and J loses 3 bases; junction bases beyond the gene matches: 8. Spanning cysteine to phenylalanine, the CDR3 consists of 14 amino acids. The DNA covers only part of the CDR3, 33 bases in frame from base 1.